Below are 15 T cell receptor beta chains sequenced from a single sample in a study of beta chain features in type 1 diabetes listed by TCRdb under 2018. The investigation overall reported the following: Type 1 diabetes patients showed a moderate but significant shortening of TCRB CDR3 length in all four CD4+ subsets.

Their specific antigens are unknown. The protocol used for the library was the immunoSEQ multiplex PCR assay. All of the isolated RNA was reverse transcribed with the High Capacity cDNA Reverse Transcription Kit, so expressed TCRB transcripts were sequenced. Sourced from immuneACCESS, this table was stored by TCRdb with only in-frame sequences that have V and J called. A share of the clones is absent; for the studies checked, an unresolved V gene accounts for under half, and the remainder has no known explanation. In this sample the table shows tens of thousands of clones, 55% to 70% of which occur a single time. The ten largest clones add up to around 4% of the sample. Sequenced input: Tregs from blood. The cell subset or site label on this specimen signifies: regulatory CD4+ T cells. The receptors were sampled from a man between 18 and 29 years old with type 1 diabetes.

This clone occurred a few times. This chain connects TRBV5-1 to TRBJ2-2; D is undetermined. The CDR3 consists of 15 residues. The germline V and J ends were trimmed by 0 bases and 5 bases, with 11 bases remaining between them. CDR1 and CDR2 (germline): SGHRS, YFSETQ. The CDR3 spells CASSLELASTGELFF. The CDR3 region has the DNA TGCGCCAGCAGCTTGGAGTTGGCTTCTACCGGGGAGCTGTTTTTT.

This clone appeared a single time. The chain links TRBV7-2 to TRBJ2-5; the D gene is possibly TRBD2 (6 bases). Trimming took off 3 bases at V and 5 bases at J, with 7 bases between the two ends. There are 12 residues in the CDR3. Germline-derived CDR1 and CDR2 are SGHTA and FQGNSA. The CDR3 loop reads CASSLRDETQYF. The CDR3 DNA sequence: TGTGCCAGCAGCTTGCGGGACGAGACCCAGTACTTC.

The rearrangement uses TRBV28 and TRBJ1-2, with 9 bases that match TRBD1. The V and J ends lost 6 bases and 6 bases, in that order; junction bases with no gene match: 8. Germline CDR1 reads MDHEN; CDR2 reads SYDVKM. This CDR3 spans 14 amino acids. CDR3 residues: CASSFVGQGNGYTF. The CDR3 bases are TGTGCCAGCAGCTTCGTGGGACAGGGAAATGGCTACACCTTC.

The genes are TRBV30 and TRBJ2-3; D may be TRBD1 (5 bases). This CDR3 is 15 amino acids long. Trimming removed 3 bases at V and 1 base at J, with 14 bases between. Germline lookup yields CDR1 GTSNPN and CDR2 SVGIG (reference sequence). The CDR3 bases are TGTGCCTGGAGACCGGCACGGACACGCACAGATACGCAGTATTTT. As protein: CAWRPARTRTDTQYF.

This clone was detected only a few times. The chain employs TRBV25-1 and TRBJ1-5; D ambiguous. Per germline, CDR1 MGHDK and CDR2 SYGVNS. V dropped 5 bases and J dropped 0 bases, with 17 bases sitting between them. This CDR3 region has 17 residues. The CDR3 reads CASSWRRVRFSNQPQHF. In DNA, the CDR3 is TGTGCCAGCAGTTGGCGACGGGTACGCTTTAGCAATCAGCCCCAGCATTTT.

V gene TRBV4-2 combines with J gene TRBJ2-3; TRBD2 is a possible D gene (5 bases). The V end was cut by 4 bases, the J end by 0 bases, with 11 bases between. Germline CDR1 LGHNA, CDR2 YNFKEQ. This CDR3 is built from 15 residues. The CDR3 spells CASSLDLTSTDTQYF. In DNA form, the CDR3 reads TGTGCCAGCAGCCTGGACTTGACTAGCACAGATACGCAGTATTTT.

The V gene is TRBV14, the J gene TRBJ1-1; D gene unclear. V was clipped by 1 base and J by 1 base, with 7 bases between them. The CDR3 totals 14 residues. CDR1 is SGHDN, CDR2 FVKESK, per germline. CDR3 in DNA: TGTGCCAGCAGCCAAGCAACAGCGAACACTGAAGCTTTCTTT. Translation gives CASSQATANTEAFF.

This clone was seen a few times. The chain links TRBV9 to TRBJ1-5; D unclear. The CDR3 loop spans 14 amino acids. Trimming shortened V by 0 bases and J by 9 bases, and 13 bases separated the two germline ends. Germline V gene sequence: CDR1 SGDLS, CDR2 YYNGEE. CDR3 nucleotides: TGTGCCAGCAGCGTAGAAAGCGTTCGGGGGCCCCAGCATTTT. Amino acids: CASSVESVRGPQHF.

This clone has more than one count but fewer than ten. CDR3 protein: CASSIVGGGQFF. The CDR3 DNA sequence: TGTGCCAGTAGTATAGTCGGGGGGGGGCAGTTCTTC. The chain uses TRBV19 and TRBJ2-1; 8 positions agree with TRBD2. The J segment lost 12 bases and the V segment lost 1 base, leaving 2 bases of the junction unmatched. The length of the CDR3 is 12 residues. The germline V gene encodes CDR1 LNHDA and CDR2 SQIVND (reference sequence).

This clone was seen a handful of times. The J gene is TRBJ1-5, the V gene TRBV28; D remains ambiguous. The germline V gene encodes CDR1 MDHEN and CDR2 SYDVKM. The V end lost 6 bases, the J end lost 3 bases, and 15 bases lay between the germline ends. The CDR3 is 15 amino acids. For the CDR3, the DNA is TGTGCCAGCAGAAGACCCCCAGGCCCCAATCAGCCCCAGCATTTT. The encoded protein is CASRRPPGPNQPQHF.

The rearrangement links TRBV6-1 to TRBJ1-5, with TRBD1 as a possible D gene (6 bases). In germline, CDR1 is MNHNS, CDR2 SASEGT. This CDR3 comprises 17 residues. The V gene lost 2 bases and the J gene lost 7 bases, with 21 bases spanning the gap. The CDR3 coding sequence is TGTGCCAGCAGTGAATTCACCGGGACATCTCTCCGGCAGCCCCAGCATTTT. Protein product: CASSEFTGTSLRQPQHF.

CDR3 region: CAWSASGGSYNEQFF. CDR3 in DNA: TGTGCCTGGAGTGCTAGCGGGGGCTCCTACAATGAGCAGTTCTTC. The genes are TRBV30 and TRBJ2-1; 10 positions match TRBD2. With V trimmed by 1 base and J by 0 bases, 0 bases remained unmatched. Per germline, CDR1 GTSNPN and CDR2 SVGIG (reference sequence). This CDR3 contains 15 residues.

This clone was detected only a few times. The chain uses TRBV9 and TRBJ2-1; possibly TRBD2 for D (6 bases). V lost 5 bases, J lost 7 bases, and 19 bases lay in between. The germline V gene encodes CDR1 SGDLS and CDR2 YYNGEE. The CDR3 is 15 residues long. In DNA form, the CDR3 reads TGTGCCAGCAGTCGTCCGGGACTGGGCCGGAATGAGCAGTTCTTC. It translates to CASSRPGLGRNEQFF.

The chain employs TRBV27 and TRBJ2-5; TRBD2 matches 10 bases. Germline V gives CDR1 MNHEY, CDR2 SMNVEV (reference sequence). The CDR3 is 15 amino acids. V was pared by 2 bases and J by 5 bases, with 5 bases of the junction left unmatched. As DNA, the CDR3 is TGTGCCAGCAGTTTAAGCGGGAGGGCCTGGGAGACCCAGTACTTC. Translation gives CASSLSGRAWETQYF.

The chain is built from TRBV5-1 and TRBJ2-3; 8 bases align to TRBD2. Germline V CDR1 and CDR2: SGHRS, YFSETQ. Trimming took 2 bases from V and 3 from J; bases not matched to a gene: 11. CDR3 length: 17 amino acids. The CDR3 nucleotides read TGCGCCAGCAGCTTTTGGCGTAGCGGGGCCAGGACAGATACGCAGTATTTT. Amino acid sequence: CASSFWRSGARTDTQYF.